The rows below give T cell receptor beta chains drawn from one sample of a study of T cell changes during pregnancy in multiple sclerosis. TCRdb's table, derived via immunoSEQ multiplex PCR, lists solely in-frame clones and lacks some. The data contain about 42,000 clones, 84% of them singletons. The sample was CD4+ T cells from peripheral blood mononuclear cells, taken before pregnancy. Source of these receptors: a female donor with multiple sclerosis, enrolled in a pregnancy study. Each CDR3 is given without its conserved first and last residue.

CDR3 protein: AWTPRTGGTEAF
J gene: TRBJ1-1
V gene: TRBV30

CDR3 protein: ASSLQGEDTQY
J gene: TRBJ2-3
V gene: TRBV7-9

CDR3 protein: ASSQDGRRSNEKLF
J gene: TRBJ1-4
V gene: TRBV4-3

CDR3 protein: ASSLAAGNYEQY
J gene: TRBJ2-7
V gene: TRBV7-2

CDR3 protein: ASSSGTGANYGYT
J gene: TRBJ1-2
V gene: TRBV7-9

CDR3 protein: ASSLSRARLVAGELF
J gene: TRBJ2-2
V gene: TRBV5-6

CDR3 protein: ASSDQQKWTGKWRPQH
J gene: TRBJ1-5
V gene: TRBV25-1

CDR3 protein: ASSQGQGAGSGNTIY
J gene: TRBJ1-3
V gene: TRBV4-3

CDR3 protein: ASSSGGIRDEQY
J gene: TRBJ2-7
V gene: TRBV19

CDR3 protein: ASSFGQETTDTQY
J gene: TRBJ2-3
V gene: TRBV7-2

CDR3 protein: ASSEGQGGVETQY
J gene: TRBJ2-5
V gene: TRBV4-2

CDR3 protein: ASSRGTGPQETQY
J gene: TRBJ2-5
V gene: TRBV6-5

CDR3 protein: ASSRGQSYEQY
J gene: TRBJ2-7
V gene: TRBV19

CDR3 protein: ASSPERVTGGASGANVLT
J gene: TRBJ2-6
V gene: TRBV23-1

CDR3 protein: ASSLGLAGGLDTQY
J gene: TRBJ2-3
V gene: TRBV5-4

CDR3 protein: ASGSENEKLF
J gene: TRBJ1-4
V gene: TRBV12-5

CDR3 protein: ASSLNAGYEQY
J gene: TRBJ2-7
V gene: TRBV7-2

CDR3 protein: ASSSGTGNEAF
J gene: TRBJ1-1
V gene: TRBV6-4

CDR3 protein: ASSPSIGQGNSPLH
J gene: TRBJ1-6
V gene: TRBV18

CDR3 protein: ASSLRPPGQGAEQY
J gene: TRBJ2-7
V gene: TRBV5-1

CDR3 protein: AIRARQGANEQY
J gene: TRBJ2-7
V gene: TRBV10-3

CDR3 protein: ASSLAEGAPGGYT
J gene: TRBJ1-2
V gene: TRBV7-2

CDR3 protein: ASSLNRGDNTIY
J gene: TRBJ1-3
V gene: TRBV7-2

CDR3 protein: ASKGLASNGELF
J gene: TRBJ2-2
V gene: TRBV7-2